In its sample, the clone carrying this T cell receptor (beta chain) was seen a few times. The antigen is not known. The data originate from a study of OX40 agonist ivuxolimab in advanced cancers. Study information: The dose-escalation cohort had hepatocellular carcinoma, melanoma, renal cell or head and neck cancer.

Study outcomes and limitations: Expanded clones were, on average, more numerous among CD8+ T cells than CD4+. CD4+ and CD8+ T cells in blood underwent clonal expansion by week 6 at 0.1 to 3.0 mg/kg.

Germline V CDR1 and CDR2: SGHVS, FNYEAQ. The CDR3 is made up of 15 amino acids. V was cut by 5 bases and J by 5 bases, with 15 bases left in between. Repertoires were generated with immunoSEQ multiplex PCR, while TCRdb's copy carries only in-frame clones and drops some. The data hold fewer than 90,000 clones, with around 90% observed a single time. Blood sampling was done at baseline, cycle 4 day 1, and cycle 7 day 1. Sequenced material: CD4+ or CD8+ T cells sorted from blood, taken in a trial of the OX40 agonist ivuxolimab. The receptor's source is an adult with an advanced solid tumor such as melanoma, head and neck, liver or kidney cancer. This chain links TRBV7-6 with TRBJ2-2; possibly TRBD2 for D (5 bases). The CDR3 sequence: CASSPTRVATGELFF. The CDR3 coding sequence is TGTGCCAGCAGCCCTACGAGGGTAGCTACCGGGGAGCTGTTTTTT.